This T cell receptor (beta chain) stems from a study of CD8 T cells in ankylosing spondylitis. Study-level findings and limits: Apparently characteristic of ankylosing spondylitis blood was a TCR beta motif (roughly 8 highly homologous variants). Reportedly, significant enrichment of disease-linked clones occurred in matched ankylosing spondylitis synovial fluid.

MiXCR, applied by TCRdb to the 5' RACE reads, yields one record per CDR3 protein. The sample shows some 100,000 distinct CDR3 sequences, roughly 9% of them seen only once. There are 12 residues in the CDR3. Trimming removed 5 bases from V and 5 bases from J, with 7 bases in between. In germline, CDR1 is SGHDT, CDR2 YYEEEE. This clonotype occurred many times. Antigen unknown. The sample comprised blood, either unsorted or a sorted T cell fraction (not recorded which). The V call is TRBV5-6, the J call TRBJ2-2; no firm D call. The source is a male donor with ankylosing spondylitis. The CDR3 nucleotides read TGTGCCAGCAGTTTTGGTACCGGGGAGCTGTTTTTT. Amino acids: CASSFGTGELFF. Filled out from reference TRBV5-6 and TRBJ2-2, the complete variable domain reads DAGVTQSPTHLIKTRGQQVTLRCSPKSGHDTVSWYQQALGQGPQFIFQYYEEEERQRGNFPDRFSGHQFPNYSSELNVNALLLGDSALYLCASSFGTGELFFGEGSRLTVL.